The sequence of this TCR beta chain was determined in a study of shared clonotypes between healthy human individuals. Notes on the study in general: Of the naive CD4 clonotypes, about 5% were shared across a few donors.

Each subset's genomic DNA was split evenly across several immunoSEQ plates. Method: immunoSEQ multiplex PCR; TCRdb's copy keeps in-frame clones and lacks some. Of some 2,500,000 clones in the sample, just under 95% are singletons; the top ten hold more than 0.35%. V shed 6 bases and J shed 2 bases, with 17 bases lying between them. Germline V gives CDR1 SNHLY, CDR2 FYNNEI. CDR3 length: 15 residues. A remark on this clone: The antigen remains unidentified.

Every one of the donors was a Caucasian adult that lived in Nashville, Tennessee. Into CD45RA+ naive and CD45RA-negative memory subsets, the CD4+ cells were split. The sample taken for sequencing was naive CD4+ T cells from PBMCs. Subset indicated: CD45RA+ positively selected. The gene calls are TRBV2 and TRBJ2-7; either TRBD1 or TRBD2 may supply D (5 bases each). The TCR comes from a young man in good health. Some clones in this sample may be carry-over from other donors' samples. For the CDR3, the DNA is TGTGCCAGCAGCCTGGGTTGGGGACCAACCTACGAGCAGTACTTC. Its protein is CASSLGWGPTYEQYF.